This T cell receptor beta chain was recovered during a study of blood T cell repertoires in COVID-19. Overall study context: The analysed material was cDNA or gDNA that came from T cells, B-cell-depleted T cells, or PBMCs.

Original processing methods: Counts of nucleated cells, estimated from reference gene primer amplification, were obtained. TCRdb's copy holds only in-frame clones and misses some; the assay was immunoSEQ multiplex PCR. V and J calls and clone size are given by that table; D and trimming were obtained from the DNA. The table includes approximately 210,000 clones, roughly four fifths detected once. CDR3 size: 14 residues. J gave up 0 bases and V 3 bases, and 0 bases lay outside the gene matches. Germline V CDR1 and CDR2: SGHTA, FQGTGA. The clonotype originates from a woman between 35 and 50 years old with acute or convalescent COVID-19. Sequencing was done on a sample of peripheral blood. The rearrangement joins TRBV7-3 to TRBJ2-7; 9 bases align to TRBD2. The CDR3 DNA sequence: TGTGCCAGCAGCTTTAGCGGGGGCTCCTACGAGCAGTACTTC. Its protein is CASSFSGGSYEQYF. Using reference TRBV7-3 and TRBJ2-7 for the parts outside the CDR3, the full variable domain is GAGVSQTPSNKVTEKGKYVELRCDPISGHTALYWYRQSLGQGPEFLIYFQGTGAADDSGLPNDRFFAVRPEGSVSTLKIQRTERGDSAVYLCASSFSGGSYEQYFGPGTRLTVT.